A selection of T cell receptor beta chains follows, all from one sample in a study of vaccination and CD4 T cells after COVID-19. No antigens are known for them. TCRdb reanalysed the PCR reads using MiXCR and keeps one entry per CDR3 protein. The sample records fewer than 4,500 distinct CDR3 sequences, over 14% being singletons. The sample taken for sequencing was CD4+ T cells from blood, cultured in vitro. Every receptor here comes from a human donor who had recovered from COVID-19. Each CDR3 is given with its conserved first and last residue. D genes are given only for firm matches. Expanded clones get a size class; other rows say once, few or many, or leave the size out.

. TRBJ1-2 TRBV29-1 TRBD1 CSVVPGGWGYGYTF TGCAGCGTTGTCCCAGGGGGCTGGGGCTATGGCTACACCTTC
. TRBJ2-1 TRBV7-8 . CASSLAGGAGNNEQFF TGTGCCAGCAGCTTAGCTGGGGGGGCGGGGAACAATGAGCAGTTCTTC
few TRBJ1-1 TRBV28 . CASSSTRGAGGTEAFF TGTGCCAGCAGTTCTACCCGAGGGGCGGGGGGCACTGAAGCTTTCTTT
medium-sized TRBJ2-1 TRBV2 TRBD2 CASSDLGGLGLINEQFF TGTGCCAGCAGTGACTTAGGCGGACTAGGGCTGATCAATGAGCAGTTCTTC
medium-sized TRBJ1-1 TRBV6-1 TRBD1 CASRDRVNTEAFF TGTGCCAGCAGGGACAGGGTGAACACTGAAGCTTTCTTT
. TRBJ1-6 TRBV30 TRBD1 CAWSVQGAWNSPLHF TGTGCCTGGAGTGTACAGGGGGCCTGGAATTCACCCCTCCACTTT
once TRBJ2-3 TRBV12-3/TRBV12-4 . CASSHKRTEGYTDTQYF TGTGCCAGCAGCCACAAAAGGACAGAGGGGTACACAGATACGCAGTATTTT
medium-sized TRBJ2-1 TRBV25-1 . CASDRYNEQFF TGTGCCAGCGACAGGTACAATGAGCAGTTCTTC
few TRBJ1-2 TRBV5-1 . CASSPRSSQGYTF TGCGCCAGCAGCCCCCGGTCCAGCCAGGGCTACACCTTC
few TRBJ1-2 TRBV6-1 TRBD1 CASRDSGRGDYGYTF TGTGCCAGCAGAGACTCCGGCAGGGGGGACTATGGCTACACCTTC